A single sample is the source of the 27 T cell receptor beta chains below, sequenced in a study of blood T cell repertoires in COVID-19. Produced via immunoSEQ multiplex PCR; TCRdb's table is partial and in-frame only. The data contain approximately 22,000 clones, approximately 78% of them singletons. Sequencing was done on a sample of peripheral blood. The receptor source for this set is a woman between 70 and 85 years old with COVID-19, enrolled during active disease.

The chain couples TRBV3-1 (or the pseudogene TRBV3-2) to TRBJ2-7; a weak D match, TRBD1 (7 bases). The germline V and J ends were trimmed by 0 bases and 7 bases, with 22 bases remaining between them. Per the germline V gene, CDR1 is LGHDT and CDR2 is YNNKEL (reference sequence). The CDR3 is 17 amino acids. CDR3 bases: TGTGCCAGCAGCCAAGATCGGGGGACAGTAGGGTCGGGGGAGCAGTACTTC. It translates to CASSQDRGTVGSGEQYF.

The V call is TRBV7-2, the J call TRBJ2-1; the match to TRBD2 covers 11 bases. J lost 15 bases, V lost 1 base, and 5 bases had no gene match. Germline CDR1 reads SGHTA; CDR2 reads FQGNSA. The CDR3 has 13 amino acids. As DNA, the CDR3 is TGTGCCAGCAGCTTAGGGCTAGCGGGGGGCCGGTTCTTC. This translates into CASSLGLAGGRFF.

The V and J genes are TRBV7-2 and TRBJ2-7, with 14 bases lining up with TRBD2. The CDR3 is 16 residues long. Germline V gene data show CDR1 as SGHTA and CDR2 as FQGNSA. Trimming removed 5 bases from V and 7 bases from J; junction bases left unmatched: 10. This CDR3 reads CASSAQTSGGVREQYF. Written as DNA, the CDR3 is TGTGCCAGCAGCGCCCAGACTAGCGGGGGGGTGCGGGAGCAGTACTTC.

The chain carries TRBV27 and TRBJ2-1, with 11 bases fitting TRBD2. There are 17 residues in the CDR3. Trimming at V came to 6 bases and at J to 6 bases, leaving 13 bases not matched to a gene. The germline CDR1 and CDR2 sequences are MNHEY and SMNVEV (reference sequence). The chain's CDR3 is CASRLLMGSGGGNEQFF. In DNA form, the CDR3 reads TGTGCCAGCAGACTCCTTATGGGTAGCGGGGGGGGCAATGAGCAGTTCTTC.

The chain carries TRBV5-1 and TRBJ2-1; 12 nucleotides align to TRBD2. Trimming removed 3 bases from V and 3 bases from J; junction bases left unmatched: 10. The CDR3 has 18 residues. Per the germline V gene, CDR1 is SGHRS and CDR2 is YFSETQ. The CDR3 region has the DNA TGCGCCAGCAGCTCAACACCCCTAGCGGGAGGGCACTACAATGAGCAGTTCTTC. This sequence encodes CASSSTPLAGGHYNEQFF.

The chain uses TRBV19 and TRBJ1-5; unclear D gene. The germline V gene has CDR1 LNHDA and CDR2 SQIVND (reference sequence). The germline V and J ends were trimmed by 0 bases and 3 bases, with 6 bases remaining between them. The CDR3 contains 14 residues. Here the CDR3 DNA reads TGTGCCAGTAGTATAGAGGAGAACAATCAGCCCCAGCATTTT. It translates to CASSIEENNQPQHF.

The chain couples TRBV5-1 to TRBJ2-2, with D unresolved. V lost 0 bases, J lost 4 bases, and 10 bases lay in between. The CDR3 loop spans 15 amino acids. Germline values: CDR1 SGHRS, CDR2 YFSETQ. Here the CDR3 DNA reads TGCGCCAGCAGCTTGGACTCAGGTTTCACCGGGGAGCTGTTTTTT. Protein product: CASSLDSGFTGELFF.

Concerning this clone: Additional DNA sequences in this sample encode the identical CDR3. The rearrangement uses TRBV4-2 and TRBJ1-2; maybe TRBD1 (5 bases). The CDR3 spans 13 residues. In germline, CDR1 is LGHNA, CDR2 YNFKEQ. With 0 bases removed from V and 8 bases from J, the gap between germline ends came to 10 bases. CDR3 DNA sequence: TGTGCCAGCAGCCAAGAAGCAGGGCCGGGCTACACCTTC. Residues: CASSQEAGPGYTF.

The V and J genes are TRBV5-5 and TRBJ1-1; D gene unclear. CDR3 length: 14 amino acids. Deletions cut 0 bases from V and 2 bases from J, with 8 bases between. Germline V CDR1 and CDR2: SGHKS, YYEKEE (reference sequence). The CDR3 DNA sequence: TGTGCCAGCAGCTTGGGTTCTGTTAACACTGAAGCTTTCTTT. Its protein is CASSLGSVNTEAFF.

V gene TRBV28 combines with J gene TRBJ1-6; 7 bases match TRBD1. The CDR3 runs to 15 residues. The germline gives CDR1 MDHEN, CDR2 SYDVKM. The ends lost 3 bases at V and 4 bases at J; junction bases unmatched: 3. The DNA for the CDR3 is TGTGCCAGCAGTTTGGGACAGTTTTATAATTCACCCCTCCACTTT. The encoded protein is CASSLGQFYNSPLHF.

The V call is TRBV6-1, the J call TRBJ1-4; no clear D. With 2 bases removed from V and 4 bases from J, the gap between germline ends came to 5 bases. Per germline, CDR1 MNHNS and CDR2 SASEGT. The CDR3 length is 13 residues. The CDR3 nucleotides read TGTGCCAGCAGTGAACAGATTAATGAAAAACTGTTTTTT. It encodes CASSEQINEKLFF.

The V gene is TRBV5-1, the J gene TRBJ1-4; 9 nucleotides line up with TRBD1. With V trimmed by 1 base and J by 8 bases, 12 bases remained unmatched. Germline assignment: CDR1 SGHRS and CDR2 YFSETQ. The CDR3 loop spans 17 amino acids. The CDR3 DNA follows: TGCGCCAGCAGCTTGATACAGGGGGCGCAGGGGCCCGAAAAACTGTTTTTT. The encoded protein is CASSLIQGAQGPEKLFF.

This clone was seen just once. The V gene is TRBV7-2, the J gene TRBJ2-1, with D maybe TRBD1 (6 bases). V lost 4 bases and J 6 bases, leaving 10 bases between the germline ends. CDR3 length: 13 residues. The germline V gene has CDR1 SGHTA and CDR2 FQGNSA. In nucleotides, the CDR3 is TGTGCCAGCAGCTCCCGGGACACCAATGAGCAGTTCTTC. Protein sequence: CASSSRDTNEQFF.

The rearrangement uses TRBV18 and TRBJ2-1; D is unresolved. The CDR3 runs to 12 residues. Germline-derived CDR1 and CDR2 are KGHSH and LQKENI. V lost 3 bases to trimming and J lost 7 bases, with 7 bases between them. The CDR3 loop is CASSPPGNEQFF. CDR3 DNA sequence: TGTGCCAGCTCACCCCCCGGGAATGAGCAGTTCTTC.

The table lists this clone with a few counts. The CDR3 reads CASSDRPQNRGPIYV. The CDR3 DNA reads as TGTGCCAGCAGTGACCGTCCTCAAAACAGGGGACCCATATACGTC. The chain carries TRBV6-1 and TRBJ2-7, with 7 bases matching TRBD1. V shed 3 bases and J 13 bases; nucleotides not matched to a gene: 18. Germline V gene lookup returns CDR1 MNHNS and CDR2 SASEGT. The CDR3 runs to 15 residues.

By share, this clone counts as medium-sized. This sequence joins TRBV29-1 and TRBJ1-5; possible D gene TRBD1, 5 bases. Germline values: CDR1 SQVTM, CDR2 ANQGSEA. V was clipped by 2 bases and J by 7 bases, with 15 bases between them. The CDR3 sequence is 14 residues long. Written as DNA, the CDR3 is TGCAGCGTTGAATCCGGGGGTTCGGACCAGCCCCAGCATTTT. Protein: CSVESGGSDQPQHF. The complete variable domain, with remaining parts taken from reference TRBV29-1 and TRBJ1-5, reads SAVISQKPSRDICQRGTSLTIQCQVDSQVTMMFWYRQQPGQSLTLIATANQGSEATYESGFVIDKFPISRPNLTFSTLTVSNMSPEDSSIYLCSVESGGSDQPQHFGDGTRLSIL.

This chain uses TRBV4-3 with TRBJ2-4, with 7 nucleotides matching TRBD1. This CDR3 comprises 13 residues. Germline V gives CDR1 LGHNA, CDR2 YSLEER. V shed 4 bases, J shed 7 bases, and the junction held 4 bases outside the gene matches. DNA for the CDR3: TGCGCCAGCAGCCCCTCACAGGGGAACATTCAGTACTTC. It is translated as CASSPSQGNIQYF.

This chain joins TRBV20-1 and TRBJ2-5, with 11 bases fitting TRBD2. V shed 3 bases and J 6 bases; nucleotides not matched to a gene: 9. Germline V lookup: CDR1 DFQATT, CDR2 SNEGSKA (reference sequence). The CDR3 contains 15 residues. The CDR3 region has the DNA TGCAGTGCTAGTTCAACACTAGCGGGGGACCAGACCCAGTACTTC. Its protein product is CSASSTLAGDQTQYF.

The rearrangement links TRBV29-1 to TRBJ1-1, with 7 bases matching TRBD1. V trimming: 7 bases; J trimming: 1 base; junction bases outside the gene matches: 9. This CDR3 has 14 amino acids. Germline V lookup: CDR1 SQVTM, CDR2 ANQGSEA. CDR3 nucleotide sequence: TGCAGCGCCCGGGGGGGGACAGAGAACACTGAAGCTTTCTTT. The encoded protein is CSARGGTENTEAFF.

The chain links TRBV6-5 to TRBJ1-6, with 7 nucleotides matching TRBD1. Germline V gene lookup returns CDR1 MNHEY and CDR2 SVGAGI. The CDR3 is made up of 15 amino acids. J was trimmed by 7 bases and V by 6 bases; bases with no gene match: 9. CDR3: CASRSPQGSNSPLHF. The CDR3 coding sequence is TGTGCCAGCAGGAGCCCACAGGGGAGCAATTCACCCCTCCACTTT.

The rearrangement uses TRBV5-4 and TRBJ1-2; 8 bases map to TRBD1. CDR1 is SGHNT, CDR2 YYREEE, per germline (reference sequence). There are 15 residues in the CDR3. Trimming took 4 bases from V and 2 from J; bases not matched to a gene: 7. The CDR3 here is CASSPRTGWNYGYTF. CDR3 DNA: TGTGCCAGCAGCCCTAGGACAGGGTGGAACTATGGCTACACCTTC.

The chain carries TRBV7-8 and TRBJ1-1, with 7 positions matching TRBD1. With 5 bases clipped from V and 7 bases from J, the junction kept 7 bases outside the gene matches. Germline CDR1 reads SGHVS; CDR2 reads FQNEAQ. The CDR3 has 13 residues. As DNA, the CDR3 is TGTGCCAGCAGCGGAGCCCAGGGGGTTGAAGCTTTCTTT. Amino acids: CASSGAQGVEAFF.

This clone was counted only a few times. The chain joins TRBV5-1 to TRBJ1-1, with 10 bases aligning to TRBD1. The germline V gene encodes CDR1 SGHRS and CDR2 YFSETQ. The J segment lost 4 bases and the V segment lost 5 bases, leaving 8 bases of the junction unmatched. The CDR3 totals 15 residues. Here the CDR3 DNA reads TGCGCCAGCAGGGGGGACAGGGGTGTAAGCACTGAAGCTTTCTTT. Residues: CASRGDRGVSTEAFF.

The V gene is TRBV3-1 (or the pseudogene TRBV3-2), the J gene TRBJ1-1; 7 bases agree with TRBD1. The CDR3 consists of 16 residues. V gave up 3 bases and J gave up 0 bases; unmatched junction bases: 7. The germline CDR1 and CDR2 sequences are LGHDT and YNNKEL (reference sequence). The CDR3 bases are TGTGCCAGCAGCCACAATAGAGGGGGCATGAACACTGAAGCTTTCTTT. Translated: CASSHNRGGMNTEAFF.

This clone was detected only a few times. The genes are TRBV18 and TRBJ1-2; D is unresolved. This CDR3 has 18 amino acids. V lost 2 bases and J lost 4, with 23 bases in between. Germline V lookup: CDR1 KGHSH, CDR2 LQKENI. The CDR3 nucleotides read TGTGCCAGCTCACCATTACTTCATCGTCGGGGATCCCCCTATGGCTACACCTTC. It specifies CASSPLLHRRGSPYGYTF.

CDR3 protein: CASSLGIPGSPLHF. CDR3 nucleotides: TGTGCCAGCAGCTTAGGGATCCCAGGTTCACCCCTCCACTTT. The V gene is TRBV11-3, the J gene TRBJ1-6, with D hard to call. The CDR3 covers 14 residues. Germline CDR1 SGHNT, CDR2 YENEEA. The V end was cut by 1 base, the J end by 9 bases, with 10 bases between.

The chain links TRBV6-5 to TRBJ1-4, with D possibly matching TRBD1 (6 bases). From germline, CDR1 is MNHEY and CDR2 SVGAGI. This CDR3 is built from 15 residues. V was cut by 0 bases and J by 10 bases, with 15 bases left in between. The CDR3 is CASSYSGQTSGKLFF. CDR3 coding DNA: TGTGCCAGCAGTTACTCCGGACAGACTAGCGGAAAACTGTTTTTT.